The clone carrying this T cell receptor beta chain has more than one count but fewer than ten. Its antigen is still unknown. The CDR3 is 15 amino acids. V gave up 3 bases and J gave up 5 bases; unmatched junction bases: 3. Germline V gene lookup returns CDR1 MRHNA and CDR2 SNTAGT. Sequencing libraries for TCR beta were prepared with iRepertoire HTBI primers and Arm-PCR of CDR3 regions. TCRdb re-derived calls from the multiplex PCR reads in MiXCR, one entry per CDR3 protein. The sample yields 400,000 to 550,000 distinct CDR3 sequences, 16% seen once. This sample was taken from a study of regulatory T cells in long-lasting Graves disease. Turning to the study itself: Those Graves' patients who were newly diagnosed had been on antithyroid drugs under 3 months. Study-wide findings and caveats: Newly diagnosed patients shared 850 to 1,000 public clonotypes; persistent patients shared a few thousand.

The time point was: newly diagnosed GD, antithyroid drugs for less than 3 months. PBMC-derived RNA was used for the TCR library. This sample was also put to use in a study of T cells in Graves' hyperthyroidism and ophthalmopathy. That work states: Clinical symptoms, serum thyroxine and TRAb, thyroid ultrasound and orbital computed tomography were used for the diagnoses. Carried out on the TCR CDR3, a first-round RT-PCR used the HTBI primer set.

This sample comprised peripheral blood mononuclear cells (PBMCs), obtained at new diagnosis, from a patient treated with antithyroid drugs. V is TRBV6-4 and J is TRBJ2-3; 12 nucleotides line up with TRBD2. The TCR sequence derives from a woman aged 18-30 years with Graves disease. CDR3 in amino acids: CASSETSGSLDTQYF. The CDR3 nucleotides are TGTGCCAGCAGTGAGACTAGCGGGAGTCTAGATACGCAGTATTTT.